This record concerns one T cell receptor (beta chain) sequence. Its antigen is unknown. This sample stems from a study of T cell responses to AZD1222 COVID-19 vaccine. Notes on the study in general: Dominant CD4 TCR responses targeted spike regions 160-218 and 743-854.

The CDR3 totals 12 residues. The V gene's germline CDR1 is SGHAT and CDR2 FQNNGV. Trimming stripped 0 bases from V and 8 bases from J, with 8 bases between. Using immunoSEQ multiplex PCR, the repertoire was profiled, and TCRdb retains in-frame clones only, with some absent. The sample shows 58,000 or so clones, roughly 89% of them seen only once. The gene calls are TRBV11-2 and TRBJ2-7; D not resolved. Sequenced here: peripheral blood, sampled on day 0 of AZD1222 vaccination. The sequence came from an adult in good health. The CDR3 nucleotides read TGTGCCAGCAGCTTAGACCCGCGACAGCAGTACTTC. Protein: CASSLDPRQQYF.